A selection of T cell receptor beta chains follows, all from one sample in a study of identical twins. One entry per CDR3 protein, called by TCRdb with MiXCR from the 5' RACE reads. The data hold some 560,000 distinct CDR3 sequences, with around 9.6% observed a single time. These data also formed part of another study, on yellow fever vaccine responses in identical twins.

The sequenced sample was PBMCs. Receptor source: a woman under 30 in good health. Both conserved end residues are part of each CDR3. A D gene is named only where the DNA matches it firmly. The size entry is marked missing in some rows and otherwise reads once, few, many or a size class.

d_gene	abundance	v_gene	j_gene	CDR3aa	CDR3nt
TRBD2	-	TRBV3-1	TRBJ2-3	CASRTTSGSADTQYF	TGTGCCAGCAGAACGACTAGCGGGAGTGCAGATACGCAGTATTTT
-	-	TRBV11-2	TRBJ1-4	CASSLDLGREDEKLFF	TGTGCCAGCAGCTTAGATCTCGGCAGGGAGGATGAAAAACTGTTTTTT
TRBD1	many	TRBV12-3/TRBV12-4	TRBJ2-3	CASSLVGQGVGDTQYF	TGTGCCAGCAGTTTAGTGGGACAGGGAGTAGGAGATACGCAGTATTTT
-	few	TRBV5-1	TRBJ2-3	CASSLGLVIGDTQYF	TGCGCCAGCAGCTTGGGATTAGTAATCGGAGATACGCAGTATTTT
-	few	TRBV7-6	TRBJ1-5	CASSLIGEPQHF	TGTGCCAGCAGCTTAATCGGAGAGCCCCAGCATTTT
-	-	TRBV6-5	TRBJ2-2	CASSSDGWTGELFF	TGTGCCAGCAGTTCAGATGGTTGGACCGGGGAGCTGTTTTTT
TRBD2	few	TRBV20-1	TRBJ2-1	CSASGGLSYNEQFF	TGCAGTGCAAGCGGGGGCCTCTCCTACAATGAGCAGTTCTTC
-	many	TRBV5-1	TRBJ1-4	CASSLSSGDEKLFF	TGCGCCAGCAGCTTGTCGTCCGGTGATGAAAAACTGTTTTTT
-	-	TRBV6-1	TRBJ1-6	CASKRGTGYSPLHF	TGTGCCAGCAAACGCGGTACGGGTTATTCACCCCTCCACTTT
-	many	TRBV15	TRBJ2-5	CATSRALGTQYF	TGTGCCACCAGCAGAGCCTTAGGGACCCAGTACTTC
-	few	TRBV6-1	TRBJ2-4	CASSRGTKAKNIQYF	TGTGCCAGCAGTCGAGGGACGAAAGCCAAAAACATTCAGTACTTC
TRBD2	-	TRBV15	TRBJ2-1	CATSRDVREGGEQFF	TGTGCCACCAGCAGAGATGTACGGGAGGGGGGTGAGCAGTTCTTC
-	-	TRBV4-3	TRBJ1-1	CASSQGTRSKAFF	TGCGCCAGCAGCCAGGGCACGAGGTCCAAAGCTTTCTTT